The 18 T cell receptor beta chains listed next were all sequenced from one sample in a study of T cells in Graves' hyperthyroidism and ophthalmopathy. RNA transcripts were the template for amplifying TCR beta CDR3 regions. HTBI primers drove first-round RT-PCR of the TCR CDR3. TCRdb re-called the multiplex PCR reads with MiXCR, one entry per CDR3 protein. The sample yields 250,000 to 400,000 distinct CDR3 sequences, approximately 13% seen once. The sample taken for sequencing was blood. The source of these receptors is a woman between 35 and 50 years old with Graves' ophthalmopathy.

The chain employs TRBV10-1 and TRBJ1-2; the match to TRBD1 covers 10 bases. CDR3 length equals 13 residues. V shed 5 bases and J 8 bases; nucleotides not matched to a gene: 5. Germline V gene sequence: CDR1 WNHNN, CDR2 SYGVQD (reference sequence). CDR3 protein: CASSLDRGTGYTF. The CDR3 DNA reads TGCGCCAGCAGTCTGGACAGGGGGACCGGCTACACCTTC.

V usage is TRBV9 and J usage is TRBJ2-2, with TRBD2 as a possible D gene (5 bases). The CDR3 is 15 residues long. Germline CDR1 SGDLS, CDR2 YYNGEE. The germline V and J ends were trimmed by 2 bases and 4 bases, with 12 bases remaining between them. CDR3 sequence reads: CASSVAGLPTGELFF. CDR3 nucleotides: TGTGCCAGCAGCGTCGCAGGACTCCCCACCGGGGAGCTGTTTTTT.

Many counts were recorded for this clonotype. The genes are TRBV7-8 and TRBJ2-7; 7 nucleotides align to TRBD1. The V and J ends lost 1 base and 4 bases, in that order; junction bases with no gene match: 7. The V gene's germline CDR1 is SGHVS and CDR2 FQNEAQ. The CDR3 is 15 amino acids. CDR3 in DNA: TGTGCCAGCAGCTTAGAGTTTGTCAGGGGGTACGAGCAGTACTTC. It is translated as CASSLEFVRGYEQYF.

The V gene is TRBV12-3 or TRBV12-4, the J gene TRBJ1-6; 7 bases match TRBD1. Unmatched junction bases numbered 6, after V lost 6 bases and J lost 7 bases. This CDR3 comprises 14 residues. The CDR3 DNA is TGTGCCAGCAGGACGACAGGGAGGAATTCACCCCTCCACTTT. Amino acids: CASRTTGRNSPLHF.

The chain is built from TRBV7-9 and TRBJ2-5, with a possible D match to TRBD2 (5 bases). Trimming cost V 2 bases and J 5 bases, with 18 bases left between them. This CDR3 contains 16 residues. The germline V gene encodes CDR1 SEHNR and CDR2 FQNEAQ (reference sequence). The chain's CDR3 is CASSLLLRASVETQYF. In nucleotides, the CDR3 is TGTGCCAGCAGCTTACTTTTGAGGGCCTCGGTTGAGACCCAGTACTTC. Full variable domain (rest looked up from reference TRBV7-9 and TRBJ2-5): DTGVSQNPRHKITKRGQNVTFRCDPISEHNRLYWYRQTLGQGPEFLTYFQNEAQLEKSRLLSDRFSAERPKGSFSTLEIQRTEQGDSAMYLCASSLLLRASVETQYFGPGTRLLVL.

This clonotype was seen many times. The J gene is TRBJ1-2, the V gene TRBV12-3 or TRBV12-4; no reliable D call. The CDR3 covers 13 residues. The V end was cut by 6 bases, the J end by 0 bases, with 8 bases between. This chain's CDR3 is CASSPQANYGYTF. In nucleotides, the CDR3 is TGTGCCAGCAGCCCACAAGCTAACTATGGCTACACCTTC.

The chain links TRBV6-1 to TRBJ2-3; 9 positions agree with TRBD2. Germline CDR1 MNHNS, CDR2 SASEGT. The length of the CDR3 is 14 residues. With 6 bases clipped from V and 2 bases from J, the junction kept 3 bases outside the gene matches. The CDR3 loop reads CASRSSGITDTQYF. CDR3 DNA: TGTGCCAGCAGGTCTAGCGGGATCACAGATACGCAGTATTTT.

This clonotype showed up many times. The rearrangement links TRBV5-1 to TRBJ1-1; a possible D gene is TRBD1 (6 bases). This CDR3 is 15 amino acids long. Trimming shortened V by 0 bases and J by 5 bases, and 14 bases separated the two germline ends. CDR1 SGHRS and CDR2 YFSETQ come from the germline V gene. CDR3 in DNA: TGCGCCAGCAGCTTGGAGGTAGGGGGAATAACTGAAGCTTTCTTT. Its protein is CASSLEVGGITEAFF.

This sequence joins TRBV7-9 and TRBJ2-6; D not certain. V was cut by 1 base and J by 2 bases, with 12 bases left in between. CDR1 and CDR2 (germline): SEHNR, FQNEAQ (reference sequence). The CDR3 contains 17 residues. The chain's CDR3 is CASSLGAFGTGANVLTF. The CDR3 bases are TGTGCCAGCAGCTTAGGTGCCTTTGGAACTGGGGCCAACGTCCTGACTTTC.

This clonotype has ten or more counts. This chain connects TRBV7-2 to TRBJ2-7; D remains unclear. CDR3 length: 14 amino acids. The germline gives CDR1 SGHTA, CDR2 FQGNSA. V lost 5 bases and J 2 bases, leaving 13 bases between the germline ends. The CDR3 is CASSPARQAYEQYF. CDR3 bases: TGTGCCAGCAGCCCAGCCCGGCAGGCCTACGAGCAGTACTTC.

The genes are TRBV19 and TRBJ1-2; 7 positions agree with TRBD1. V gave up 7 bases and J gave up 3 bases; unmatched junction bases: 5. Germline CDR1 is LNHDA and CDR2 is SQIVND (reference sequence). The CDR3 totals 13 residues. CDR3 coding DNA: TGTGCCAGTAAGCAGGGGGATGACTATGGCTACACCTTC. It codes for CASKQGDDYGYTF. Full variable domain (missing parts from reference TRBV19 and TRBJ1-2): DGGITQSPKYLFRKEGQNVTLSCEQNLNHDAMYWYRQDPGQGLRLIYYSQIVNDFQKGDIAEGYSVSREKKESFPLTVTSAQKNPTAFYLCASKQGDDYGYTFGSGTRLTVV.

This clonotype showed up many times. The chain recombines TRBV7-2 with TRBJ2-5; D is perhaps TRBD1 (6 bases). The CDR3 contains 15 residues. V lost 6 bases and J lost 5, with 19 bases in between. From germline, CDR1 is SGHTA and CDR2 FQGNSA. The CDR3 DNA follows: TGTGCCAGCAGACCCGGACAGCCCGGTCGGGAGACCCAGTACTTC. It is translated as CASRPGQPGRETQYF.

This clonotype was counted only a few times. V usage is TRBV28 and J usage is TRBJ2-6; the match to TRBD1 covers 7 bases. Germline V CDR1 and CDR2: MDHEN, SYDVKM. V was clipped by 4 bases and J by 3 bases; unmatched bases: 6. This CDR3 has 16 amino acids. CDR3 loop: CASSSTGLGGANVLTF. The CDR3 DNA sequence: TGTGCCAGCAGTTCGACAGGGTTGGGTGGGGCCAACGTCCTGACTTTC.

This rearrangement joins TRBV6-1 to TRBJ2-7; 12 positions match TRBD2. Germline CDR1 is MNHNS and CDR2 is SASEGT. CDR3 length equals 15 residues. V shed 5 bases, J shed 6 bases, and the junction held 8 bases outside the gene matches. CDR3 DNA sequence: TGTGCCAGCAGTTCCACACTAGCGGGGGGAGGCGAGCAGTACTTC. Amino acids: CASSSTLAGGGEQYF.

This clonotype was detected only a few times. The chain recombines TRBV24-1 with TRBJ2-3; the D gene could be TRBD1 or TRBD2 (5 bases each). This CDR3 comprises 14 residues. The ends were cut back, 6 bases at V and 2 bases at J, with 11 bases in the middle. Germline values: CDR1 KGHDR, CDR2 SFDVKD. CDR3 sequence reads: CATSRRGVTDTQYF. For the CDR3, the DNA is TGTGCCACCAGTAGGAGAGGGGTCACAGATACGCAGTATTTT.

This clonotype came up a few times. The CDR3 DNA reads TGCAGTGCTATGAGTCAGTTAAAGGGGACCCAGTACTTC. Translating it yields CSAMSQLKGTQYF. V is TRBV20-1 and J is TRBJ2-5, with D hard to call. The length of the CDR3 is 13 residues. V lost 4 bases, J lost 7 bases, and 16 bases lay in between. Germline values: CDR1 DFQATT, CDR2 SNEGSKA (reference sequence).

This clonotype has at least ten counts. In DNA form, the CDR3 reads TGTGCCAGCAGCTTAGTTGGAGATACGCAGTATTTT. This gives the protein CASSLVGDTQYF. This chain connects TRBV7-2 to TRBJ2-3; D gene uncertain. Trimming shortened V by 1 base and J by 5 bases, and 4 bases separated the two germline ends. Germline V CDR1 and CDR2: SGHTA, FQGNSA. This CDR3 comprises 12 residues.

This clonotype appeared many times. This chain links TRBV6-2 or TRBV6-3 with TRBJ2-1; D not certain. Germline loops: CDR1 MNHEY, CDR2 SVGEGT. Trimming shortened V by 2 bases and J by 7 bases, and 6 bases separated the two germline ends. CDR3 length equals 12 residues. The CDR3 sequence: CASSYGSNEQFF. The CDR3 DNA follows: TGTGCCAGCAGTTACGGTTCGAATGAGCAGTTCTTC.